The 5 T cell receptor beta chains below come from one sample, sequenced in a study of blood T cells in healthy people across ages. A J-beta primer mix and a sample-barcoded 5' primer were used in a second PCR of about 7 to 12 cycles. TCRdb re-called the 5' RACE reads through MiXCR, storing one row per CDR3 protein. The table includes about a million distinct CDR3 sequences, roughly 51% detected once. The sequenced sample was blood. These receptors came from a woman between 55 and 75 years old in good health.

V gene TRBV29-1 combines with J gene TRBJ2-3; maybe TRBD1 (6 bases). Trimming removed 4 bases from V and 2 bases from J, with 13 bases in between. CDR1 is SQVTM and CDR2 is ANQGSEA in the germline V gene. The CDR3 is 14 residues long. The CDR3 region is CSVAGTGNTDTQYF. The CDR3 DNA reads TGCAGCGTTGCCGGCACAGGGAACACAGATACGCAGTATTTT.

The genes are TRBV11-2 and TRBJ2-3, with 8 bases lining up with TRBD2. Trimming took 5 bases from V and 4 from J; bases not matched to a gene: 8. Germline-derived CDR1 and CDR2 are SGHAT and FQNNGV. The CDR3 sequence is 15 residues long. The CDR3 coding sequence is TGTGCCAGCAGCCCCCGGGGGGGTACCCCAGATACGCAGTATTTT. Its protein product is CASSPRGGTPDTQYF.

The V and J genes are TRBV28 and TRBJ1-1, with 7 bases matching TRBD1. Trimming took 3 bases from V and 1 from J; bases not matched to a gene: 5. This CDR3 comprises 15 residues. Germline CDR1 and CDR2: MDHEN and SYDVKM. CDR3 in amino acids: CASSFFGTENTEAFF. Here the CDR3 DNA reads TGTGCCAGCAGTTTTTTCGGGACAGAGAACACTGAAGCTTTCTTT.

This clonotype turned up a few times. The rearrangement joins TRBV20-1 to TRBJ2-3; TRBD2 matches at 9 bases. This CDR3 is built from 16 residues. CDR1 is DFQATT and CDR2 is SNEGSKA in the germline V gene (reference sequence). J was trimmed by 4 bases and V by 0 bases; bases with no gene match: 8. Here the CDR3 reads CSARDPTSGFPDTQYF. As DNA, the CDR3 is TGCAGTGCTAGAGATCCCACTAGCGGGTTCCCAGATACGCAGTATTTT.

This chain connects TRBV5-1 to TRBJ2-1, with D perhaps TRBD2 (5 bases). Looked up from germline, CDR1 is SGHRS and CDR2 is YFSETQ. This CDR3 has 15 amino acids. V was clipped by 4 bases and J by 0 bases, with 11 bases between them. The CDR3 loop reads CASSTAGVSYNEQFF. CDR3 bases: TGCGCCAGCAGCACCGCGGGTGTCTCCTACAATGAGCAGTTCTTC.